This TCR beta chain is drawn from a study of chemoradiotherapy in HPV16-positive cancers. Study results and caveats: The functional HPV-specific definition rests on just a couple of HPV16-positive patients.

Assay: immunoSEQ multiplex PCR; the TCRdb copy retains only in-frame clones and omits some. The data contain about 3,400 clones, approximately 93% of them singletons. CDR3 size: 15 residues. The ends were cut back, 2 bases at V and 4 bases at J, with 14 bases in the middle. Per the germline V gene, CDR1 is SGHVS and CDR2 is FNYEAQ. Samples were taken several times over chemoradiotherapy. In its sample, this clone was seen once. Its antigen is currently unknown. This sequence joins TRBV7-6 and TRBJ1-2; possible D gene TRBD1, 5 bases. The receptor was derived from a human donor with HPV-associated anogenital cancer. Collection of the sample occurred from a patient who underwent chemoradiotherapy. CDR3 loop: CASSLSSGSAYGYTF. DNA of the CDR3: TGTGCCAGCAGCTTATCGTCAGGGTCAGCCTATGGCTACACCTTC.